The text below deals with one TCR beta chain. V lost 5 bases to trimming and J lost 3 bases; unmatched junction nucleotides: 2. Germline values: CDR1 SGHNT, CDR2 YENEEA. CDR3 length: 14 residues. The assay was immunoSEQ multiplex PCR, and TCRdb's table has in-frame clones only and misses some. This repertoire shows fewer than 200,000 clones, 60% to 85% found once; its top ten account for about 9%. The entry originates in a study of blood T cell repertoires in COVID-19. Study summary: Italy, Spain and the United States were the sources of the convalescent and acute COVID-19 samples. The cDNA or gDNA used as material had been derived from T cells, B-cell-depleted T cells, or PBMCs.

The chain has TRBV11-3 and TRBJ2-3; 10 bases agree with TRBD2. The receptor's source is a woman in her forties or fifties with active or convalescent COVID-19. Sequencing was done on a sample of peripheral blood. The CDR3 DNA is TGTGCCAGCAGCCCGGGACTAGCGACAGATACGCAGTATTTT. It specifies CASSPGLATDTQYF.